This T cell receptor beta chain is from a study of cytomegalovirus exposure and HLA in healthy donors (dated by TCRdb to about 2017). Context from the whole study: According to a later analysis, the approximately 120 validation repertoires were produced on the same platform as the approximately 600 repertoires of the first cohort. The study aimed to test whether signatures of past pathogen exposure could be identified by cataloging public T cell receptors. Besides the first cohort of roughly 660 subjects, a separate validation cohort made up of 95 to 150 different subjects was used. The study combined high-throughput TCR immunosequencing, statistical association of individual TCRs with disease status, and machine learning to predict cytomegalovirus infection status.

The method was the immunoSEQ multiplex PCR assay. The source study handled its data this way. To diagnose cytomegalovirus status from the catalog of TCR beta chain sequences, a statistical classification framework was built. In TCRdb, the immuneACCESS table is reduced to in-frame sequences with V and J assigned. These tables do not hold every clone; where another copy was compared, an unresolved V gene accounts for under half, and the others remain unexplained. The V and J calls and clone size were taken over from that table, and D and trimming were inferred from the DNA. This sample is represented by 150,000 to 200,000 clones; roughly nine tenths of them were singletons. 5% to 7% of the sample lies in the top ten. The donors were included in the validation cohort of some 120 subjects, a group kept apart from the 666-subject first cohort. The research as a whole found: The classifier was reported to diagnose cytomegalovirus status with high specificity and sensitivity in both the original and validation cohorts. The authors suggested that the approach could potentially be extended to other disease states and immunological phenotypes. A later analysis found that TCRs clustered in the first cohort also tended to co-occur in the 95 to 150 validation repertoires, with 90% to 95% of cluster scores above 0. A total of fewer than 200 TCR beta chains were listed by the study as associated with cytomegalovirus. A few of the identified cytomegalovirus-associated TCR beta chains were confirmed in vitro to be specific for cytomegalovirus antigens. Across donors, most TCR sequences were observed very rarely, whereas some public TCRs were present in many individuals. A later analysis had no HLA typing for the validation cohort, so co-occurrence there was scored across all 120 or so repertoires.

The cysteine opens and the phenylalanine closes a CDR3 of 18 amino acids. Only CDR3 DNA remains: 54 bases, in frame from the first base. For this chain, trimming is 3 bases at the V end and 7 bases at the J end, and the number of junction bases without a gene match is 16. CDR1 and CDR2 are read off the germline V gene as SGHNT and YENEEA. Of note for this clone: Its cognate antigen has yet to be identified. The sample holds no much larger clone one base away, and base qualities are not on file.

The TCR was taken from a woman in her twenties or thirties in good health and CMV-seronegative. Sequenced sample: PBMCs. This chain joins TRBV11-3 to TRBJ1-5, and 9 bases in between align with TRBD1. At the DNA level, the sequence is TGTGCCAGCAGCTTCCAAAGACCGGGACAGGGCCCGGGACAGCCCCAGCATTTT. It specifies CASSFQRPGQGPGQPQHF.